These 11 T cell receptor beta chains came from one sample sequenced in a study of spatial heterogeneity in lung cancer. As for time point: blood at routine non-recurrence follow-up after resection. Tumor, nontumor lung or frozen PBMC supplied whole RNA that was sequenced unsorted. Each CDR3 protein is one row after TCRdb ran MiXCR on the 5' RACE reads. The sample consists of around 110,000 distinct CDR3 sequences, 12% of them appearing once. The sequences come from PBMCs, collected at follow-up. These receptors all stem from a male donor with early-stage non-small cell lung cancer.

This clonotype was detected a few times. CDR3 DNA: TGCGCCAGCAGCCCCCACGCGGGGAATGAAAAACTGTTTTTT. Amino acids: CASSPHAGNEKLFF. The chain carries TRBV4-1 and TRBJ1-4, with D unresolved. Per germline, CDR1 MGHRA and CDR2 YSYEKL. This CDR3 region has 14 residues. Deletions cut 4 bases from V and 5 bases from J, with 11 bases between.

The sample holds many counts of this clonotype. This chain uses TRBV4-1 with TRBJ1-2; 9 nucleotides align to TRBD1. The CDR3 extends over 19 amino acids. Unmatched junction bases numbered 14, after V lost 2 bases and J lost 1 base. Germline V lookup: CDR1 MGHRA, CDR2 YSYEKL. CDR3 region: CASSQLTRDRVSGNYGYTF. CDR3 DNA: TGCGCCAGCAGCCAACTTACCCGGGACAGGGTATCGGGTAACTATGGCTACACCTTC.

The table lists this clonotype with a few counts. V gene TRBV7-3 combines with J gene TRBJ2-7; 10 nucleotides agree with TRBD1. CDR1 is SGHTA, CDR2 FQGTGA, per germline. J lost 2 bases, V lost 5 bases, and 3 bases had no gene match. The length of the CDR3 is 14 residues. CDR3 in DNA: TGTGCCAGCAGCCAGGGACAGGGGCCCTACGAGCAGTACTTC. Translating it yields CASSQGQGPYEQYF.

This chain joins TRBV14 and TRBJ2-7; the match to TRBD1 covers 9 bases. The CDR3 is 15 residues long. CDR1 and CDR2 from the germline V gene are SGHDN and FVKESK. Germline trimming cut 4 bases from V and 1 base from J; bases unmatched to any gene: 5. The CDR3 nucleotides read TGTGCCAGCAGCCTTCTCGGGACAGGGTCCTACGAGCAGTACTTC. Its translation: CASSLLGTGSYEQYF.

This clonotype was observed a few times. V and J are TRBV5-6 and TRBJ1-1; 7 nucleotides line up with TRBD1. V shed 5 bases, J shed 4 bases, and the junction held 11 bases outside the gene matches. This CDR3 is built from 15 residues. The germline CDR1 and CDR2 sequences are SGHDT and YYEEEE. CDR3 loop: CASRGDRPKGTEAFF. CDR3 in DNA: TGTGCCAGCAGGGGGGACAGACCTAAGGGCACTGAAGCTTTCTTT.

This clonotype was recorded many times. V usage is TRBV4-2 and J usage is TRBJ1-2, with D tentatively TRBD1 (5 bases). Trimming removed 4 bases from V and 2 bases from J, with 14 bases in between. Germline V gene data show CDR1 as LGHNA and CDR2 as YNFKEQ. This CDR3 region has 15 residues. The CDR3 sequence is CASSPVRGTNYGYTF. The CDR3 coding sequence is TGTGCCAGCAGCCCCGTGAGGGGAACGAACTATGGCTACACCTTC.

This clonotype was counted a few times. The chain employs TRBV6-6 and TRBJ1-6; TRBD1 is a possible D gene (5 bases). Germline V gene lookup returns CDR1 MNHNY and CDR2 SVGAGI (reference sequence). This CDR3 has 14 residues. Trimming took off 5 bases at V and 6 bases at J, with 11 bases between the two ends. CDR3 residues: CASSPGRLNSPLHF. For the CDR3, the DNA is TGTGCCAGCAGTCCGGGACGTCTTAATTCACCCCTCCACTTT.

This clonotype was seen at least ten times. The gene calls are TRBV20-1 and TRBJ2-5, with 11 bases aligning to TRBD2. Germline CDR1 and CDR2: DFQATT and SNEGSKA (reference sequence). This CDR3 has 14 residues. CDR3 amino acids: CTGLAGGSQETQYF. DNA for the CDR3: TGCACCGGCCTAGCGGGGGGAAGCCAAGAGACCCAGTACTTC.

This clonotype has at least ten counts. This chain links TRBV20-1 with TRBJ2-7, with D unclear. Germline CDR1 DFQATT, CDR2 SNEGSKA (reference sequence). This CDR3 has 13 residues. With 4 bases removed from V and 0 bases from J, the gap between germline ends came to 10 bases. The CDR3 here is CSAKWPNSYEQYF. CDR3 coding DNA: TGCAGTGCTAAGTGGCCGAACTCCTACGAGCAGTACTTC.

This clonotype was observed many times. This chain links TRBV5-6 with TRBJ1-1; D is uncertain. The CDR3 is 13 amino acids. Germline CDR1 is SGHDT and CDR2 is YYEEEE. V lost 4 bases to trimming and J lost 0 bases, with 7 bases between them. CDR3 protein: CASSPALNTEAFF. Written as DNA, the CDR3 is TGTGCCAGCAGCCCTGCTTTGAACACTGAAGCTTTCTTT.

This clonotype was counted at least ten times. CDR3 sequence (DNA): TGTGCCAGCAGTTTCGAGAGACGTGACAATGAGCAGTTCTTC. Amino acids: CASSFERRDNEQFF. V gene TRBV27 combines with J gene TRBJ2-1; D not certain. The CDR3 has 14 amino acids. Germline-derived CDR1 and CDR2 are MNHEY and SMNVEV (reference sequence). Deletions cut 3 bases from V and 5 bases from J, with 11 bases between.